Presented here are 18 T cell receptor beta chains from one specimen sequenced in a study of Graves' ophthalmopathy and Graves' hyperthyroidism (dated 2018 in TCRdb). Sequenced on an Illumina HiSeq 2000. TCR beta CDR3 regions were amplified from RNA transcripts for repertoire sequencing. The first round was an RT-PCR using HTBI primers with the Qiagen OneStep RT-PCR kit, and this first round was followed by a second-round multiplex PCR, then size selection and purification. TCRdb's own reprocessing of the public reads used fastp at Q25 and MiXCR and kept productive beta chains. Each CDR3 protein appears once, grouped with its most common genes and DNA. The sample table contains about 400,000 distinct CDR3 sequences; only one count was recorded for 21% of them. The top ten clonotypes cover roughly 3% of the sample. The sequencing sample was made of peripheral blood. These receptors came from a woman aged 18-29 years with stable Graves' hyperthyroidism. Donor details come from another sample of the same person, matched by shared clones.

This clonotype was recorded many times. The chain is built from TRBV4-2 and TRBJ2-7, with D perhaps TRBD1 (5 bases). This CDR3 is built from 13 residues. Looked up from germline, CDR1 is LGHNA and CDR2 is YNFKEQ. V gave up 3 bases and J gave up 2 bases, with 8 bases separating them. CDR3 region: CASSHETAYEQYF. CDR3 DNA sequence: TGTGCCAGCAGCCATGAGACAGCCTACGAGCAGTACTTC.

The chain carries TRBV20-1 and TRBJ1-1; D remains ambiguous. Deletions cut 8 bases from V and 1 base from J, with 14 bases between. Germline-derived CDR1 and CDR2 are DFQATT and SNEGSKA (reference sequence). This CDR3 spans 13 amino acids. CDR3 region: CSPKAPRNTEAFF. CDR3 DNA sequence: TGCAGTCCAAAAGCCCCGAGGAACACTGAAGCTTTCTTT.

The chain employs TRBV20-1 and TRBJ2-5, with 13 positions matching TRBD2. The germline V gene has CDR1 DFQATT and CDR2 SNEGSKA (reference sequence). This CDR3 is 16 amino acids long. The ends lost 0 bases at V and 3 bases at J; junction bases unmatched: 4. The CDR3, as DNA: TGCAGTGCTAGAGATACAGGACTAGCGGGAGAAGAGACCCAGTACTTC. Encoded protein: CSARDTGLAGEETQYF.

This clonotype has a count of ten or more. The chain's CDR3 is CASSVGGSRYEQYF. CDR3 sequence (DNA): TGTGCCAGCAGCGTAGGAGGGAGTCGGTACGAGCAGTACTTC. The chain recombines TRBV9 with TRBJ2-7, with D possibly being TRBD2 (5 bases). This CDR3 is 14 amino acids long. V was trimmed by 0 bases and J by 4 bases, leaving 11 bases between them. From germline, CDR1 is SGDLS and CDR2 YYNGEE.

V and J are TRBV28 and TRBJ1-6; D is undetermined. Germline CDR1 is MDHEN and CDR2 is SYDVKM. The CDR3 runs to 17 residues. V dropped 3 bases and J dropped 5 bases, with 17 bases sitting between them. This CDR3 is CASSFRRRILNNSPLHF. CDR3 coding DNA: TGTGCCAGCAGTTTCCGTCGCAGGATCCTTAATAATTCACCCCTCCACTTT. The full variable domain, with the rest looked up from reference TRBV28 and TRBJ1-6, is DVKVTQSSRYLVKRTGEKVFLECVQDMDHENMFWYRQDPGLGLRLIYFSYDVKMKEKGDIPEGYSVSREKKERFSLILESASTNQTSMYLCASSFRRRILNNSPLHFGNGTRLTVT.

In its sample, this clonotype was seen many times. V usage is TRBV19 and J usage is TRBJ2-5; 10 nucleotides agree with TRBD2. CDR3 length: 16 residues. The junction had 12 bases not matched to a gene; V was cut back by 7 bases and J by 4 bases. Per the germline V gene, CDR1 is LNHDA and CDR2 is SQIVND (reference sequence). The CDR3 nucleotides read TGTGCCAGTACCACTGGGGCTTCTAGCGGGAGAGAGACCCAGTACTTC. It specifies CASTTGASSGRETQYF.

This clonotype was counted ten times or more. This chain connects TRBV9 to TRBJ1-2; unclear D gene. This CDR3 is built from 15 residues. V lost 0 bases to trimming and J lost 0 bases, with 9 bases between them. Germline V gene lookup returns CDR1 SGDLS and CDR2 YYNGEE. The CDR3 reads CASSVGAGPNYGYTF. Written as DNA, the CDR3 is TGTGCCAGCAGCGTAGGTGCAGGTCCTAACTATGGCTACACCTTC.

This clonotype has ten or more counts. V usage is TRBV6-1 and J usage is TRBJ1-2; D remains ambiguous. Deletions cut 1 base from V and 4 bases from J, with 13 bases between. Looked up from germline, CDR1 is MNHNS and CDR2 is SASEGT. CDR3 length: 15 amino acids. CDR3 sequence reads: CASSEGTVVFYGYTF. The CDR3 bases are TGTGCCAGCAGTGAAGGAACAGTAGTTTTCTATGGCTACACCTTC.

In this sample, this clonotype turned up many times. The rearrangement uses TRBV6-2 or TRBV6-3 and TRBJ1-2, with D possibly being TRBD1 (5 bases). The V end was cut by 0 bases, the J end by 7 bases, with 15 bases between. Germline CDR1 MNHEY, CDR2 SVGEGT. This CDR3 has 15 amino acids. The CDR3 loop is CASSYSGTTTPGYTF. CDR3 nucleotide sequence: TGTGCCAGCAGTTACTCCGGGACGACCACACCTGGCTACACCTTC.

This clonotype has at least ten counts. The rearrangement uses TRBV29-1 and TRBJ1-5; perhaps TRBD1 as D (6 bases). Between the trimmed V and J ends, which lost 4 bases and 4 bases, there was a span of 8 bases. The germline CDR1 and CDR2 sequences are SQVTM and ANQGSEA. The CDR3 spans 12 residues. CDR3 sequence (DNA): TGCAGCGTTGGGGGGCCAAATCAGCCCCAGCATTTT. As protein: CSVGGPNQPQHF.

This clonotype was picked up many times. The chain uses TRBV6-2 or TRBV6-3 and TRBJ2-2; a weak D match, TRBD2 (5 bases). Germline CDR1 MNHEY, CDR2 SVGEGT. CDR3 length: 15 amino acids. Trimming shortened V by 5 bases and J by 2 bases, and 12 bases separated the two germline ends. The DNA for the CDR3 is TGTGCCAGCAGTGCCGTGGGAGAAAACACCGGGGAGCTGTTTTTT. Translating it yields CASSAVGENTGELFF.

In this sample, this clonotype turned up many times. The DNA of the CDR3 is TGTGCCAGCAGCTTAAGTCTAACCACAGGGAAATACGAGCAGTACTTC. It codes for CASSLSLTTGKYEQYF. The chain links TRBV11-2 to TRBJ2-7; possible D gene TRBD1, 6 bases. Trimming cost V 2 bases and J 4 bases, with 18 bases left between them. Looked up from germline, CDR1 is SGHAT and CDR2 is FQNNGV. The length of the CDR3 is 16 residues.

This clonotype was counted many times. This chain uses TRBV2 with TRBJ2-7; D uncertain. Between the trimmed V and J ends, which lost 6 bases and 4 bases, there was a span of 22 bases. In germline, CDR1 is SNHLY, CDR2 FYNNEI. This CDR3 contains 16 residues. The CDR3 DNA is TGTGCCAGCAGCCTAAAGGGTTTTCTCGGTGGTTACGAGCAGTACTTC. Its protein product is CASSLKGFLGGYEQYF.

This clonotype was counted ten times or more. V and J are TRBV12-5 and TRBJ2-5; 8 bases match TRBD2. Trimming at V came to 1 base and at J to 0 bases, leaving 4 bases not matched to a gene. The germline gives CDR1 LGHNT, CDR2 FRNRAP. This CDR3 spans 16 amino acids. The CDR3 protein is CASGLGTSGYQETQYF. The DNA of the CDR3 is TGTGCTAGTGGTTTGGGAACTAGCGGATACCAAGAGACCCAGTACTTC.

This clonotype was seen repeatedly, ten times or more. A much more abundant neighbour one base away suggests this may be a read error. The chain joins TRBV7-6 to TRBJ1-5; D unclear. This CDR3 comprises 13 residues. The V end was cut by 6 bases, the J end by 4 bases, with 10 bases between. The germline CDR1 and CDR2 sequences are SGHVS and FNYEAQ. CDR3 loop: CASSSSGNQPQHF. The CDR3 nucleotides are TGTGCCAGCAGTTCTTCCGGGAATCAGCCCCAGCATTTT.

This clonotype has at least ten counts. The CDR3 nucleotides are TGCGCCAGCAGCCAGGACTACGAGCAGTACTTC. It specifies CASSQDYEQYF. V is TRBV5-1 and J is TRBJ2-7; D is ambiguous. The CDR3 totals 11 residues. CDR1 SGHRS and CDR2 YFSETQ come from the germline V gene. Trimming left V 4 bases short and J 3 bases short, with 5 bases between.

CDR3 region: CASSYSAAGGYTF. CDR3 sequence (DNA): TGTGCCAGCAGTTACAGCGCTGCTGGTGGCTACACCTTC. V is TRBV6-5 and J is TRBJ1-2; D is uncertain. V shed 2 bases and J shed 7 bases, with 11 bases lying between them. CDR1 is MNHEY and CDR2 is SVGAGI in the germline V gene. This CDR3 is 13 amino acids long.

This clonotype was found once. The V gene is TRBV6-5, the J gene TRBJ1-5; D perhaps matches TRBD1 (6 bases). The germline V gene has CDR1 MNHEY and CDR2 SVGAGI. The CDR3 loop spans 15 amino acids. Between the trimmed V and J ends, which lost 0 bases and 4 bases, there was a span of 10 bases. The chain's CDR3 is CASSYSLQGNQPQHF. Written as DNA, the CDR3 is TGTGCCAGCAGTTACTCGCTACAGGGTAATCAGCCCCAGCATTTT.